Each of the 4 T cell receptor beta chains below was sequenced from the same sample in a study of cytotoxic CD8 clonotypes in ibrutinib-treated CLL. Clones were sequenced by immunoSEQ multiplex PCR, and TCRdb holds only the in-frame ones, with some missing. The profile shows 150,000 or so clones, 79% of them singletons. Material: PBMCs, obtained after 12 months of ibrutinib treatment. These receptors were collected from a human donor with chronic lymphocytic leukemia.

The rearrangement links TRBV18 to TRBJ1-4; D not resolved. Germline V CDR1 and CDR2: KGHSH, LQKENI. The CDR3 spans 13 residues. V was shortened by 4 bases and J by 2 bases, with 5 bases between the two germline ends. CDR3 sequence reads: CASSLGTNEKLFF. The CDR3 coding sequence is TGTGCCAGCTCACTCGGGACTAATGAAAAACTGTTTTTT.

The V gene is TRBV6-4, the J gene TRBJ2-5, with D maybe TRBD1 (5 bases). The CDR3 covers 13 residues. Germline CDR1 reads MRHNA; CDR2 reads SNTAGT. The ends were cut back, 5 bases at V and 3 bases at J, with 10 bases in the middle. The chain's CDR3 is CASSYSREETQYF. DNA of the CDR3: TGTGCCAGCAGTTATTCCAGGGAAGAGACCCAGTACTTC.

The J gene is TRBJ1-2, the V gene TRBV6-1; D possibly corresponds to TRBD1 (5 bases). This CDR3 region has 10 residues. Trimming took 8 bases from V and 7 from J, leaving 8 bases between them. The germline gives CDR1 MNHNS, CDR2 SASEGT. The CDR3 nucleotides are TGTGCCAGCCAGGGCTTTGGCTACACCTTC. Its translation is CASQGFGYTF.

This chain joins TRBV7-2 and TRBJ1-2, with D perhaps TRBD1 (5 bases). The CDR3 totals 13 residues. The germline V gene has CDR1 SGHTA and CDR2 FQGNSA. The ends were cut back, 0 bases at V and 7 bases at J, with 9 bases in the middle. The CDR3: CASSLAQDRGYTF. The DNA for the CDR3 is TGTGCCAGCAGCTTAGCACAGGACCGTGGCTACACCTTC.